The rows below give T cell receptor beta chains drawn from one sample of a study of regulatory T cells in long-lasting Graves disease. MiXCR was run by TCRdb on the multiplex PCR reads, yielding one entry per CDR3 protein. The table has about 430,000 distinct CDR3 sequences, around 20% seen once; the top ten hold roughly an eighth. The sample here was peripheral blood mononuclear cells (PBMCs), taken when the disease was refractory, from a patient treated with antithyroid drugs. The receptors were sampled from a female donor with Graves disease. The CDR3 runs from the conserved cysteine through the conserved F or W. Fields, in order: J gene, D gene, clone size, V gene, CDR3 protein, CDR3 DNA. The D gene is left open where the match is weak. A clone size is listed for some rows: how often the clone was seen (once, few, many), or a class if it is expanded.

J gene: TRBJ2-3
D gene: NA
clone size: many
V gene: TRBV11-2
CDR3 protein: CASRLGGTGYDTQYF
CDR3 DNA: TGTGCCAGCAGGTTAGGGGGTACAGGGTACGATACGCAGTATTTT

J gene: TRBJ1-6
D gene: NA
clone size: many
V gene: TRBV15
CDR3 protein: CATSSPDSPLHF
CDR3 DNA: TGTGCCACTTCCAGCCCGGACTCACCCCTCCACTTT

J gene: TRBJ1-5
D gene: NA
clone size: few
V gene: TRBV19
CDR3 protein: CASSMVIGNQPQHF
CDR3 DNA: TGTGCCAGTAGTATGGTTATCGGCAATCAGCCCCAGCATTTT

J gene: TRBJ1-2
D gene: TRBD1
clone size: NA
V gene: TRBV13
CDR3 protein: CASSLGGQGGDGYTF
CDR3 DNA: TGTGCCAGCAGCTTAGGGGGACAGGGAGGCGATGGCTACACCTTC

J gene: TRBJ1-2
D gene: NA
clone size: many
V gene: TRBV2
CDR3 protein: CASSEKDGHINYGYTF
CDR3 DNA: TGTGCCAGCAGTGAGAAGGACGGACACATAAACTATGGCTACACCTTC

J gene: TRBJ2-7
D gene: TRBD1
clone size: many
V gene: TRBV28
CDR3 protein: CASSRTRTGGTYEQYF
CDR3 DNA: TGTGCCAGCTCGAGGACCCGGACAGGGGGCACCTACGAGCAGTACTTC

J gene: TRBJ1-6
D gene: NA
clone size: many
V gene: TRBV6-1
CDR3 protein: CASKPDSLSNSPLHF
CDR3 DNA: TGTGCCAGCAAACCCGACAGTTTAAGCAATTCACCCCTCCACTTT

J gene: TRBJ2-7
D gene: NA
clone size: NA
V gene: TRBV3-1
CDR3 protein: CASSQDTAGEQYF
CDR3 DNA: TGTGCCAGCAGCCAGGACACCGCTGGCGAGCAGTACTTC

J gene: TRBJ2-5
D gene: NA
clone size: NA
V gene: TRBV28
CDR3 protein: CASRGQGAREQYF
CDR3 DNA: TGTGCCAGCAGAGGGCAGGGGGCGCGGGAGCAGTACTTC

J gene: TRBJ1-2
D gene: NA
clone size: many
V gene: TRBV6-1
CDR3 protein: CASSRTPPGGYTF
CDR3 DNA: TGTGCCAGCAGCCGAACCCCTCCGGGTGGCTACACCTTC

J gene: TRBJ2-6
D gene: TRBD1
clone size: NA
V gene: TRBV28
CDR3 protein: CASSPGTGEYGANVLTF
CDR3 DNA: TGTGCCAGCAGTCCTGGGACAGGGGAATATGGGGCCAACGTCCTGACTTTC

J gene: TRBJ1-2
D gene: TRBD1
clone size: NA
V gene: TRBV6-1
CDR3 protein: CASGRQGGDYGYTF
CDR3 DNA: TGTGCCAGCGGCAGACAGGGCGGGGACTATGGCTACACCTTC

J gene: TRBJ1-2
D gene: NA
clone size: many
V gene: TRBV7-8
CDR3 protein: CASSETSLNYGYTF
CDR3 DNA: TGTGCCAGCAGCGAAACCAGCCTGAACTATGGCTACACCTTT

J gene: TRBJ2-2
D gene: NA
clone size: NA
V gene: TRBV30
CDR3 protein: CARNYGGGELFF
CDR3 DNA: TGTGCCAGAAACTATGGAGGCGGGGAGCTGTTTTTT

J gene: TRBJ2-7
D gene: TRBD2
clone size: NA
V gene: TRBV9
CDR3 protein: CASSNSGSYYEQYF
CDR3 DNA: TGTGCCAGCAGCAATAGCGGGAGTTACTACGAGCAGTACTTC

J gene: TRBJ1-5
D gene: NA
clone size: NA
V gene: TRBV20-1
CDR3 protein: CSADTGLRQPQHF
CDR3 DNA: TGCAGTGCAGATACAGGGCTCCGTCAGCCCCAGCATTTT

J gene: TRBJ2-7
D gene: TRBD2
clone size: many
V gene: TRBV3-1
CDR3 protein: CASRQTTSGSYEQYF
CDR3 DNA: TGTGCCAGCAGACAAACGACTAGCGGGAGCTACGAGCAGTACTTC

J gene: TRBJ2-5
D gene: TRBD2
clone size: many
V gene: TRBV28
CDR3 protein: CASSSSGGTQETQYF
CDR3 DNA: TGTGCCAGCAGTTCTAGCGGGGGAACCCAAGAGACCCAGTACTTC

J gene: TRBJ1-1
D gene: NA
clone size: many
V gene: TRBV12-3/TRBV12-4
CDR3 protein: CASSLAETAKAFF
CDR3 DNA: TGTGCCAGCAGTTTAGCGGAAACGGCGAAAGCTTTCTTT

J gene: TRBJ2-2
D gene: TRBD2
clone size: NA
V gene: TRBV20-1
CDR3 protein: CSAQNSGSAGELFF
CDR3 DNA: TGCAGTGCCCAAAATAGCGGGAGCGCCGGGGAGCTGTTTTTT

J gene: TRBJ2-1
D gene: NA
clone size: NA
V gene: TRBV28
CDR3 protein: CASNPVGGSSYNEQFF
CDR3 DNA: TGTGCCAGCAATCCCGTTGGTGGCAGCTCCTACAATGAGCAGTTCTTC

J gene: TRBJ2-7
D gene: NA
clone size: NA
V gene: TRBV5-8
CDR3 protein: CASSLSHPWEQYF
CDR3 DNA: TGTGCCAGCAGCTTGAGCCACCCTTGGGAGCAGTACTTC

J gene: TRBJ2-7
D gene: NA
clone size: NA
V gene: TRBV5-1
CDR3 protein: CASSPLQGSEGEQYF
CDR3 DNA: TGCGCCAGCAGCCCCCTACAGGGATCGGAAGGCGAGCAGTACTTC

J gene: TRBJ1-2
D gene: TRBD1
clone size: few
V gene: TRBV18
CDR3 protein: CASSPRQGSDYGYTF
CDR3 DNA: TGTGCCAGCTCCCCTCGACAGGGTAGCGACTATGGCTACACCTTC

J gene: TRBJ2-5
D gene: TRBD2
clone size: many
V gene: TRBV12-3/TRBV12-4
CDR3 protein: CASSLAGLAGGPKSKTQYF
CDR3 DNA: TGTGCCAGCAGTTTAGCGGGACTAGCGGGAGGACCCAAGAGTAAGACCCAGTACTTC

J gene: TRBJ1-1
D gene: TRBD1
clone size: many
V gene: TRBV12-3/TRBV12-4
CDR3 protein: CASSLGDRGLEAFF
CDR3 DNA: TGTGCCAGCAGTTTAGGGGACAGGGGGCTTGAAGCTTTCTTT

J gene: TRBJ2-5
D gene: TRBD2
clone size: few
V gene: TRBV6-1
CDR3 protein: CATFGTSGSRGETQYF
CDR3 DNA: TGTGCCACTTTTGGGACTAGCGGGAGTAGAGGAGAGACCCAGTACTTC

J gene: TRBJ2-7
D gene: NA
clone size: many
V gene: TRBV19
CDR3 protein: CASSIKWAGSDEQYF
CDR3 DNA: TGTGCCAGTAGTATAAAATGGGCAGGGAGCGACGAGCAGTACTTC

J gene: TRBJ2-1
D gene: TRBD2
clone size: few
V gene: TRBV30
CDR3 protein: CAWIKREVSEQFF
CDR3 DNA: TGTGCCTGGATCAAGCGGGAGGTGAGTGAGCAGTTCTTC

J gene: TRBJ2-3
D gene: NA
clone size: few
V gene: TRBV27
CDR3 protein: CASSLSSSPLDTQYF
CDR3 DNA: TGTGCCAGCAGTTTATCCTCTAGCCCGTTGGATACGCAGTATTTT

J gene: TRBJ2-5
D gene: NA
clone size: NA
V gene: TRBV5-1
CDR3 protein: CASSPGGSAWETQYF
CDR3 DNA: TGCGCCAGCAGCCCCGGCGGTTCAGCATGGGAGACCCAGTACTTC

J gene: TRBJ2-1
D gene: NA
clone size: NA
V gene: TRBV25-1
CDR3 protein: CASSVQGSYNEQFF
CDR3 DNA: TGTGCCAGCAGTGTGCAGGGGTCTTACAATGAGCAGTTCTTC

J gene: TRBJ1-2
D gene: NA
clone size: NA
V gene: TRBV20-1
CDR3 protein: CSAERVRGTERTF
CDR3 DNA: TGCAGTGCCGAAAGGGTCAGGGGTACAGAACGTACCTTC